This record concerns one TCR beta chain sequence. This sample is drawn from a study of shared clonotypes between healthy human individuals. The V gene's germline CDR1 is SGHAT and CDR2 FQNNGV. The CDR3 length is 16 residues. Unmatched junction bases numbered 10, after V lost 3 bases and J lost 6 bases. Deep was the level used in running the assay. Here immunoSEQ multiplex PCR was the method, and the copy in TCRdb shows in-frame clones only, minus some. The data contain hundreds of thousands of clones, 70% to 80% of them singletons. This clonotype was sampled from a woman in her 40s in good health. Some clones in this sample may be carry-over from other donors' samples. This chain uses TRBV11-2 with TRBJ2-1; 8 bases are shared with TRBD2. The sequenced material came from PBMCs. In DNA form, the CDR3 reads TGTGCCAGCAGCTTTGGTCGACTAGCGAAAACCAATGAGCAGTTCTTC. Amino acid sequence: CASSFGRLAKTNEQFF.